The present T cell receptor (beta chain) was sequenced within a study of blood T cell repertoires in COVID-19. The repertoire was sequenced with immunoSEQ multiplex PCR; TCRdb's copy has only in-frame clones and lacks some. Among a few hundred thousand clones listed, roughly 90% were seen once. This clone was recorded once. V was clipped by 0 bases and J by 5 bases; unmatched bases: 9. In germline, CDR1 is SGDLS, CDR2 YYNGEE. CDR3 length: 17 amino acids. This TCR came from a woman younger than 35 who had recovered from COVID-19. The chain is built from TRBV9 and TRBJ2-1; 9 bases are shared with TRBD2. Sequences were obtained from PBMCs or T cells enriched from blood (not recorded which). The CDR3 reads CASSVAIGTSRNNEQFF. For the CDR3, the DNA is TGTGCCAGCAGCGTAGCTATTGGGACTAGCAGAAACAATGAGCAGTTCTTC. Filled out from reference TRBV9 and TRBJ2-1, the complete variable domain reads DSGVTQTPKHLITATGQRVTLRCSPRSGDLSVYWYQQSLDQGLQFLIQYYNGEERAKGNILERFSAQQFPDLHSELNLSSLELGDSALYFCASSVAIGTSRNNEQFFGPGTRLTVL.